This is a list of T cell receptor beta chains from one sample in a study of blood T cell repertoires in COVID-19. Assay used: immunoSEQ multiplex PCR; TCRdb lists only in-frame clones, some missing. This table holds 200,000 to 250,000 clones, 85% to 90% found once. Specimen: PBMCs or T cells enriched from blood (not recorded which). The source of these receptors is a woman aged 45-65 years in a cohort exposed to, infected with or recovered from COVID-19 (not recorded which). Both conserved end residues are part of each CDR3. A D gene is named only where the DNA matches it firmly. Size is stated for part of the rows, as once, few or many counts, or as a class when the clone is expanded.

NA	NA	TRBV4-1	TRBJ2-1	TGCGCCAGCAGCTTCACTGAGACTAGTAGCTCCTACAATGAGCAGTTCTTC	CASSFTETSSSYNEQFF
NA	TRBD2	TRBV12-5	TRBJ2-2	TGTGCTAGTGGTTTGGTAGTTGCGGGGGGGCCAACAGGGGAGCTGTTTTTT	CASGLVVAGGPTGELFF
NA	NA	TRBV7-8	TRBJ1-1	TGTGCCAGCAGCAAAGACGGGGGGAAGAACACTGAAGCTTTCTTT	CASSKDGGKNTEAFF
NA	TRBD2	TRBV5-8	TRBJ2-1	TGTGCCAGCAGCTTGCTAGCGGTACCCAGTGAGCAGTTCTTC	CASSLLAVPSEQFF
few	NA	TRBV15	TRBJ2-1	TGTGCCACCAGCAGAGACCCGAGGATGTACAATGAGCAGTTCTTC	CATSRDPRMYNEQFF
NA	TRBD1	TRBV10-3	TRBJ2-1	TGTGCCATCAGTGACCGGGACAGCCACAATGAGCAGTTCTTC	CAISDRDSHNEQFF
NA	NA	TRBV6-5	TRBJ1-3	TGTGCCAGCAGTTATTCAGGGGCCGCTGGAAACACCATATATTTT	CASSYSGAAGNTIYF
NA	TRBD1	TRBV6-6	TRBJ1-1	TGTGCCAGCAGTCGTATACAGGGGGGCACTGAAGCTTTCTTT	CASSRIQGGTEAFF
NA	TRBD1	TRBV27	TRBJ1-6	TGTGCCAGCAGGGCACAGGGGTTTGGTTCACCCCTCCACTTT	CASRAQGFGSPLHF
NA	NA	TRBV7-2	TRBJ1-4	TGTGCCAGCAGCCCCGGGTGGGGCGAAAAACTGTTTTTT	CASSPGWGEKLFF
NA	NA	TRBV13	TRBJ1-6	TGTGCCAGCAGTCTCAGGGGTTCACCCCTCCACTTT	CASSLRGSPLHF
NA	TRBD2	TRBV2	TRBJ2-5	TGTGCCAGCAGTGCGGGACTAGCGGCGGAGACCCAGTACTTC	CASSAGLAAETQYF
NA	TRBD2	TRBV3-1/TRBV3-2	TRBJ2-7	TGTGCCAGCAGCCTCCCGGGACTAGTAAGTTCCGAGCAGTACTTC	CASSLPGLVSSEQYF
NA	TRBD1	TRBV5-4	TRBJ2-3	TGTGCCAGCAGCTTGAGGACAGGGGGCTACACAGATACGCAGTATTTT	CASSLRTGGYTDTQYF
NA	TRBD1	TRBV7-3	TRBJ2-7	TGTGCCAGCAGCGATCCCGGGACAGGGTCCTACGAGCAGTACTTC	CASSDPGTGSYEQYF
NA	NA	TRBV6-5	TRBJ1-6	TGTGCCAGCAGACCGGACAGTGATTCACCCCTCCACTTT	CASRPDSDSPLHF
NA	NA	TRBV2	TRBJ2-3	TGTGCCACCGACTCCAGCGGGTCGGGCACAGATACGCAGTATTTT	CATDSSGSGTDTQYF
NA	TRBD1	TRBV6-4	TRBJ2-2	TGTGCCAGCAGTGAACAGGGGGGCAACACCGGGGAGCTGTTTTTT	CASSEQGGNTGELFF
NA	NA	TRBV7-7	TRBJ2-5	TGTGCTAGCAGCTCGCGAGCGCGGGGAGGGGGGACCCAGTACTTC	CASSSRARGGGTQYF
NA	TRBD1	TRBV27	TRBJ1-6	TGTGCCAGCAGTAGGGACAGGGGGCCGAGCTCCTATAATTCACCCCTCCACTTT	CASSRDRGPSSYNSPLHF
NA	NA	TRBV5-1	TRBJ1-1	TGCGCCAGCAGCTTGAACACGGGCTCCCGCCGGGGGTTGAACACTGAAGCTTTCTTT	CASSLNTGSRRGLNTEAFF
NA	NA	TRBV2	TRBJ2-7	TGTGCCAGCAGTGAGGGGGGTGGCGAGCAGTACTTC	CASSEGGGEQYF
NA	NA	TRBV7-6	TRBJ2-7	TGTGCCAGCAGCTTTGGGGCAGCCTACGAGCAGTACTTC	CASSFGAAYEQYF
NA	NA	TRBV7-2	TRBJ2-7	TGTGCCAGCAGCAACCAGGGGGGGCAGTACTTC	CASSNQGGQYF
NA	NA	TRBV2	TRBJ2-2	TGTGCCAGCAGGCTGGAAGGGACTCCTGTCGGGGAGCTGTTTTTT	CASRLEGTPVGELFF
NA	NA	TRBV6-1	TRBJ1-2	TGTGCCAGCAGTGAACTGTTGAACTATGGCTACACCTTC	CASSELLNYGYTF
NA	TRBD2	TRBV2	TRBJ2-3	TGTGCCAGCGGTAGCGGGGGTGGGGATACGCAGTATTTT	CASGSGGGDTQYF
NA	NA	TRBV18	TRBJ1-5	TGTGCCAGCTCCCTGGAGTCGGAGGGTCAGCCCCAGCATTTT	CASSLESEGQPQHF
NA	NA	TRBV19	TRBJ1-1	TGTGCCAGTAGTGGGGGGACTGAAGCTTTCTTT	CASSGGTEAFF
few	NA	TRBV5-1	TRBJ2-5	TGCGCCAGCAGCCGGGATTGGGCCCTGGAAGAGACCCAGTACTTC	CASSRDWALEETQYF
NA	NA	TRBV4-3	TRBJ1-6	TGCGCCAGCAGCCAGGGGGGGGGACGGAATAATTCACCCCTCCACTTT	CASSQGGGRNNSPLHF
few	NA	TRBV5-1	TRBJ1-1	TGCGCCAGCAGCTTGGCCGGGAACACTGAAGCTTTCTTT	CASSLAGNTEAFF
NA	NA	TRBV5-1	TRBJ2-5	TGCGCCAGCAGCCTAGGAAGGTATAGGGGCCAAGAGACCCAGTACTTC	CASSLGRYRGQETQYF
NA	NA	TRBV6-4	TRBJ2-7	TGTGCCAGCAGTGACTCGGCGGACAGACTTTACGAGCAGTACTTC	CASSDSADRLYEQYF
NA	TRBD1	TRBV29-1	TRBJ1-1	TGCAGCGTGGCGGGACAGCGGAACACTGAAGCTTTCTTT	CSVAGQRNTEAFF
NA	NA	TRBV6-1	TRBJ1-5	TGTGCCAGCAGTGAAAGAGTAATCTCGGGATCGGCTGACAATCGGCCCCAGCATTTT	CASSERVISGSADNRPQHF
NA	TRBD2	TRBV7-3	TRBJ2-5	TGTGCCAGCAGCCCCGGGACTAGCGGGACAATTGAGACCCAGTACTTC	CASSPGTSGTIETQYF
NA	NA	TRBV6-5	TRBJ1-1	TGTGCCAGCAGTTACGGCGTGGGGCGTGGAACTGAAGCTTTCTTT	CASSYGVGRGTEAFF
NA	NA	TRBV28	TRBJ2-7	TGTGCCAGCAGTTACTCCCCGACAGGAACTTACGAGCAGTACTTC	CASSYSPTGTYEQYF
NA	TRBD1	TRBV5-1	TRBJ1-4	TGCGCCAGCAGCAAAGGACAGGGGAAGGAAAAACTGTTTTTT	CASSKGQGKEKLFF
NA	NA	TRBV29-1	TRBJ1-1	TGCAGCGTTGAAACAGGCTTGAGAGGATTCATTACTTTCTTT	CSVETGLRGFITFF
NA	NA	TRBV5-1	TRBJ1-1	TGCGCCAGCAGCTTGCTCCCCTCCGACACTGAAGCTTTCTTT	CASSLLPSDTEAFF